This T cell receptor beta chain was captured in a study of T-cell reconstitution after alpha-beta-depleted transplantation in children (TCRdb year 2016). About the study as a whole: Using TCR repertoire profiling, the study quantitatively followed how T-cell immune reconstitution unfolded in children after TCRalphabeta/CD19-depleted allogeneic hematopoietic cell transplantation.

Trimming leaves V shorter by 4 bases and J shorter by 7 bases, with the junction holding 9 bases beyond the gene matches. For CDR1 and CDR2, the germline V gene lists SGHTA and FQGNSA. From the cysteine through the phenylalanine, the CDR3 covers 15 amino acids. CDR3 DNA is the only sequence kept; it has 45 bases, read in frame from the first base. Libraries were prepared through PCR. TCRdb shows the sequencer as Illumina HiSeq 2500. Molecular barcoding was employed in the preparation of TCR libraries, with unique molecular identifiers being used to normalize TCRbeta repertoire quantification. TCRdb's own reprocessing of the public reads used fastp at Q25 and MiXCR and kept productive beta chains. Duplicate CDR3 protein sequences are folded into a single record with the most common DNA and genes. The sample contains approximately 290,000 distinct CDR3 sequences, roughly 11% of them found a single time. Roughly a quarter of the sample comes from the top ten.

The treatment or condition label corresponds to: allogeneic hematopoietic cell transplantation with graft depleted of TCRalphabeta T cells and CD19 B cells. TCRalphabeta/CD19-depleted allogeneic hematopoietic cell grafts were given to the transplant recipients, all of whom were children. Points the paper makes about the study in general: In some patients, the high TCRbeta diversity seen at day 60 was put down to recipient T cells and intrathymic progenitors that had survived conditioning. The frequencies of hyperexpanded clones fell over the following months, and after one year, T-cell counts and TCRbeta diversity were mostly attributed to newly produced T cells. Apparently early alphabetaT-cell count recovery about two months after transplant reportedly relied on only several hundred rapidly expanded clones derived from non-depleted graft cells.

Many counts were recorded for this clonotype. This clone's antigen is unknown. Per-base qualities were not stored, and no clone one base away is much larger. The V gene is TRBV7-2 and the J gene is TRBJ2-2, with 7 bases aligning to TRBD1. This TCR was recovered from a male patient between 2 and 10 years old who had a stem cell transplant for chronic granulomatous disease, so the T cells may come from the graft donor. Sequenced material: peripheral blood, taken 180 days after TCRalphabeta/CD19-depleted stem cell transplant. The sequenced DNA is TGTGCCAGCAGCTCTCAGGGGGTCGTTGACGGGGAGCTGTTTTTT. The resulting protein is CASSSQGVVDGELFF.